The T cell receptor (beta chain) described here comes from a study of blood T cell repertoires in COVID-19. For the study at large: Spain, Italy and the United States supplied samples that represented acute and convalescent COVID-19. In each case, the material was cDNA or gDNA derived from T cells, B-cell-depleted T cells, or PBMCs.

Study processing details: Researchers report that nucleated cell counts were estimated from reference gene primer amplification. The protocol was immunoSEQ multiplex PCR, while the TCRdb copy is restricted to in-frame clones and leaves out a portion. V, J and clone size derive from that table, while D and trimming were established from the DNA sequence. In the table there are a few hundred thousand clones, more than 75% of which are singletons. This CDR3 has 14 amino acids. Germline assignment: CDR1 SGHDT and CDR2 YYEEEE. V was clipped by 0 bases and J by 1 base, with 7 bases between them. The genes are TRBV5-6 and TRBJ1-2; no clear D. Sequenced input: peripheral blood. The sequence was obtained from a man in his forties with acute or convalescent COVID-19. In DNA, the CDR3 is TGTGCCAGCAGCTTGGTTCTGAGTAACTATGGCTACACCTTC. Protein sequence: CASSLVLSNYGYTF.